This T cell receptor beta chain emerged from a study of cytomegalovirus exposure and HLA in healthy donors. Study-level background: The approximately 120 validation repertoires used the same platform as the roughly 670 first-cohort repertoires, a later analysis reported. Findings and limits, study-wide: Among TCR beta chains, those listed as cytomegalovirus-associated numbered over 150. Reports showed the classifier diagnosing cytomegalovirus status with high specificity and sensitivity.

The method was immunoSEQ multiplex PCR; TCRdb's version includes in-frame clones alone and lacks a portion of them. Of about 170,000 clones in the sample, 75% to 90% were seen once. Looked up from germline, CDR1 is LNHDA and CDR2 is SQIVND (reference sequence). This CDR3 contains 14 residues. Trimming cost V 4 bases and J 2 bases, with 12 bases left between them. With respect to this clone: What it binds is unknown.

The specimen sequenced was PBMCs. The receptor was derived from a woman aged 18-35 years in good health and CMV-seronegative. The V and J genes are TRBV19 and TRBJ2-7; no clear D. The CDR3 spells CASSTGAAPYEQYF. The CDR3 DNA follows: TGTGCCAGTAGTACCGGCGCGGCCCCCTACGAGCAGTACTTC. The variable domain in full, with the rest retrieved from reference TRBV19 and TRBJ2-7, is DGGITQSPKYLFRKEGQNVTLSCEQNLNHDAMYWYRQDPGQGLRLIYYSQIVNDFQKGDIAEGYSVSREKKESFPLTVTSAQKNPTAFYLCASSTGAAPYEQYFGPGTRLTVT.